One and the same sample provided the 15 T cell receptor beta chains below, sequenced in a study of OX40 agonist ivuxolimab in advanced cancers. Profiled with immunoSEQ multiplex PCR; TCRdb holds only in-frame clones, not every one. The table shows approximately 82,000 clones, with over 85% occurring only once. Sequencing used CD4+ or CD8+ T cells sorted from blood, obtained in a trial of the OX40 agonist ivuxolimab. These receptors were collected from an adult with an advanced solid tumor such as melanoma, head and neck, liver or kidney cancer.

The chain carries TRBV2 and TRBJ2-7; TRBD2 aligns across 10 bases. The CDR3 contains 16 residues. V shed 6 bases and J 5 bases; nucleotides not matched to a gene: 13. CDR1 and CDR2 from the germline V gene are SNHLY and FYNNEI. The CDR3 sequence is CASSPPTSGNVNEQYF. In DNA, the CDR3 is TGTGCCAGCAGCCCCCCCACTAGCGGGAACGTCAACGAGCAGTACTTC.

The V and J genes are TRBV6-1 and TRBJ1-6; 10 bases fit TRBD1. CDR1 and CDR2 (germline): MNHNS, SASEGT. V shed 3 bases and J 9 bases; nucleotides not matched to a gene: 5. The CDR3 length is 15 residues. CDR3 amino acids: CASSDSGTGVSPLHF. In DNA form, the CDR3 reads TGTGCCAGCAGTGATTCCGGGACAGGGGTTTCACCCCTCCACTTT.

This clone was seen once. The chain employs TRBV28 and TRBJ1-5, with D hard to call. The germline V gene encodes CDR1 MDHEN and CDR2 SYDVKM. With 5 bases removed from V and 7 bases from J, the gap between germline ends came to 15 bases. The CDR3 totals 14 residues. CDR3 DNA sequence: TGTGCCAGCAGTAACCCGGGATCCGGGCAGCCCCAGCATTTT. Protein sequence: CASSNPGSGQPQHF. Variable domain in full (rest from reference TRBV28 and TRBJ1-5): DVKVTQSSRYLVKRTGEKVFLECVQDMDHENMFWYRQDPGLGLRLIYFSYDVKMKEKGDIPEGYSVSREKKERFSLILESASTNQTSMYLCASSNPGSGQPQHFGDGTRLSIL.

This chain uses TRBV21-1 with TRBJ2-5; the listed D gene, TRBD1, was not tested against the DNA. TRBV21-1 corresponds to a pseudogene. The CDR3 runs 14 residues. The CDR3 DNA reads TGTGCCAGCAGCAGCTCGACAAGATGGGAGACCCAGTACTTC. This encodes CASSSSTRWETQYF.

The genes are TRBV5-1 and TRBJ2-1; the D call may be TRBD1 or TRBD2 (5 bases each). The CDR3 is made up of 15 amino acids. The germline CDR1 and CDR2 sequences are SGHRS and YFSETQ. V lost 5 bases and J lost 0, with 12 bases in between. In nucleotides, the CDR3 is TGCGCCAGCAGTCTCACCGGGACCTCCTACAATGAGCAGTTCTTC. Its translation is CASSLTGTSYNEQFF.

J is TRBJ2-2 and V is TRBV6-1; D is uncertain. The V end was cut by 0 bases, the J end by 8 bases, with 13 bases between. This CDR3 is built from 15 residues. Per germline, CDR1 MNHNS and CDR2 SASEGT. The CDR3 protein is CASSEAPPPGGELFF. The CDR3 nucleotides read TGTGCCAGCAGTGAAGCCCCCCCACCCGGGGGGGAGCTGTTTTTT.

The J gene is TRBJ1-6, the V gene TRBV6-1, with 9 bases fitting TRBD1. In germline, CDR1 is MNHNS, CDR2 SASEGT. This CDR3 has 17 amino acids. With V trimmed by 2 bases and J by 5 bases, 7 bases remained unmatched. The CDR3 nucleotides read TGTGCCAGCAGTGAATTGGCAGGGACAGGGAATAATTCACCCCTCCACTTT. This translates into CASSELAGTGNNSPLHF.

Notes on this clone: The same CDR3 is also encoded by other DNA sequences in this sample. J is TRBJ2-5 and V is TRBV5-1; possibly TRBD2 for D (5 bases). The ends were cut back, 1 base at V and 1 base at J, with 8 bases in the middle. This CDR3 has 14 amino acids. Germline loops: CDR1 SGHRS, CDR2 YFSETQ. The CDR3 here is CASSLLGSQETQYF. CDR3 DNA sequence: TGCGCCAGCAGCTTGTTGGGGAGCCAAGAGACCCAGTACTTC.

The chain is built from TRBV28 and TRBJ1-1; D is unresolved. There are 13 residues in the CDR3. Germline V lookup: CDR1 MDHEN, CDR2 SYDVKM. V gave up 6 bases and J gave up 0 bases, with 8 bases separating them. CDR3 protein: CASSLTVNTEAFF. For the CDR3, the DNA is TGTGCCAGCAGCTTGACGGTGAACACTGAAGCTTTCTTT.

This sequence joins TRBV7-8 and TRBJ1-1; 7 positions match TRBD1. The CDR3 loop spans 15 amino acids. Germline-derived CDR1 and CDR2 are SGHVS and FQNEAQ. V gave up 5 bases and J gave up 5 bases; unmatched junction bases: 11. The CDR3 region has the DNA TGTGCCAGCAGCACCACAGGGGTACCTGGGACTGAAGCTTTCTTT. It specifies CASSTTGVPGTEAFF.

The rearrangement joins TRBV19 to TRBJ2-3, with TRBD2 identical over 11 bases. The germline gives CDR1 LNHDA, CDR2 SQIVND (reference sequence). V lost 3 bases and J lost 4; bases outside the gene matches: 9. The CDR3 runs to 17 residues. CDR3 loop: CASSIELAGVSSDTQYF. As DNA, the CDR3 is TGTGCCAGTAGTATTGAACTAGCGGGGGTATCTTCAGATACGCAGTATTTT.

CDR3 sequence reads: CAWTWGLANQETQYF. DNA of the CDR3: TGTGCCTGGACCTGGGGACTAGCGAACCAAGAGACCCAGTACTTC. The chain has TRBV30 and TRBJ2-5; TRBD2 matches 10 bases. Germline V CDR1 and CDR2: GTSNPN, SVGIG (reference sequence). V dropped 4 bases and J dropped 0; count of bases not matched to a gene: 5. The CDR3 contains 15 residues. Using reference TRBV30 and TRBJ2-5 for the parts outside the CDR3, the full variable domain is SQTIHQWPATLVQPVGSPLSLECTVEGTSNPNLYWYRQAAGRGLQLLFYSVGIGQISSEVPQNLSASRPQDRQFILSSKKLLLSDSGFYLCAWTWGLANQETQYFGPGTRLLVL.

V is TRBV21-1 and J is TRBJ1-2; TRBD1, the D gene given by the table, was not confirmed from the DNA. TRBV21-1 is annotated as a pseudogene. This CDR3 region has 14 residues. CDR3 sequence reads: CASPTDRKAYGYTF. In DNA form, the CDR3 reads TGTGCCAGCCCCACCGACAGAAAAGCCTATGGCTACACCTTC.

The chain uses TRBV29-1 and TRBJ2-7; TRBD1 aligns across 7 bases. V shed 6 bases and J 2 bases; nucleotides not matched to a gene: 4. Germline V gene data show CDR1 as SQVTM and CDR2 as ANQGSEA. The CDR3 runs 12 residues. This CDR3 reads CSVRTGAYEQYF. CDR3 bases: TGCAGCGTCAGGACAGGAGCCTACGAGCAGTACTTC.

This chain connects TRBV15 to TRBJ2-7; perhaps TRBD2 as D (5 bases). The V end lost 2 bases, the J end lost 6 bases, and 26 bases lay between the germline ends. The CDR3 is 18 residues long. Germline V gene lookup returns CDR1 LNHNV and CDR2 YYDKDF (reference sequence). The CDR3 region is CATSRSHIPGSGSGEQYF. As DNA, the CDR3 is TGTGCCACCAGCAGATCCCATATACCGGGATCCGGATCGGGCGAGCAGTACTTC.